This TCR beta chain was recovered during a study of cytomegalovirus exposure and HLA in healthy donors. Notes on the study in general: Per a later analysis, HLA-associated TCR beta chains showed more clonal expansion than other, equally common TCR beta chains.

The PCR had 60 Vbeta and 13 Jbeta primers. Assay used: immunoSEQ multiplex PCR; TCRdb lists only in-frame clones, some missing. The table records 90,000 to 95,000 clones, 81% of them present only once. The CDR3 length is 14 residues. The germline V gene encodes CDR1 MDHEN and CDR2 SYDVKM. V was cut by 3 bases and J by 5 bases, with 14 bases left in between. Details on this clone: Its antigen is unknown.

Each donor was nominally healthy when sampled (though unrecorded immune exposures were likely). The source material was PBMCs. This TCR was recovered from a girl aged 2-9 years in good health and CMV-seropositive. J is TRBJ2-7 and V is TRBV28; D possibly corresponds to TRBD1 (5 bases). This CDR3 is CASSLMDTRDEQYF. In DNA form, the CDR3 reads TGTGCCAGCAGTTTGATGGACACAAGGGACGAGCAGTACTTC.